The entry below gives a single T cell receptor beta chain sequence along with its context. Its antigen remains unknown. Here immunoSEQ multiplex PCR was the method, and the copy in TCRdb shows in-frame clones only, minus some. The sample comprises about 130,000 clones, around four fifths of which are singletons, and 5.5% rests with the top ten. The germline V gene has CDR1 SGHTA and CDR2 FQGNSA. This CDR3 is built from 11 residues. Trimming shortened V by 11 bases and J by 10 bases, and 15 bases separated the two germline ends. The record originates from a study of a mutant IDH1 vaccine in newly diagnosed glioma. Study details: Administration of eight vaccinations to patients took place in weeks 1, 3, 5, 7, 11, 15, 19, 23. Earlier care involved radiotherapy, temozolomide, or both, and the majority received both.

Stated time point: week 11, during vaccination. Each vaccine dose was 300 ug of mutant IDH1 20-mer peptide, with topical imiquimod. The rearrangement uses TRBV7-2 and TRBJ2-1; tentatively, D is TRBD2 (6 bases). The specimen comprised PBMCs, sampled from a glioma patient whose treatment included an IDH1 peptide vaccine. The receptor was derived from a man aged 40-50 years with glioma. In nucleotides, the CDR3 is TGTGCCCAGACTAGGCTTGGGGAGCAGTTCTTC. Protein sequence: CAQTRLGEQFF.